This T cell receptor beta chain appears in the sequencing data of a study of shared clonotypes between healthy human individuals. The study's findings and limits: Lower generation probabilities were found for non-shared clonotypes than for those shared by all four donors.

Original processing methods: Owing to the provision of junction-only sequences devoid of quality scores by immunoSEQ, filtering differed. Produced via immunoSEQ multiplex PCR; TCRdb's table is partial and in-frame only. That table gives V, J and clone size, and the DNA gave D and trimming. The table includes over a million clones, around 78% detected once. This CDR3 spans 12 amino acids. Germline assignment: CDR1 SGDLS and CDR2 YYNGEE. Deletions cut 4 bases from V and 7 bases from J, with 8 bases between. The study enrolled healthy HIV-negative adults without recent acute infections or vaccinations as donors. Naive CD4+ cells were CD45RA-selected; the remaining cells were memory. On this clone: Its target is not known.

This sequence was found in a man between 18 and 29 years old in good health. Some clones in this sample may be carry-over from other donors' samples. The genes are TRBV9 and TRBJ2-2; no reliable D call. Material: memory CD4+ T cells from PBMCs. Noted subset: CD45RA-negative fraction. The CDR3 is CASSTPYGELFF. The CDR3 DNA is TGTGCCAGCAGCACCCCTTACGGGGAGCTGTTTTTT.